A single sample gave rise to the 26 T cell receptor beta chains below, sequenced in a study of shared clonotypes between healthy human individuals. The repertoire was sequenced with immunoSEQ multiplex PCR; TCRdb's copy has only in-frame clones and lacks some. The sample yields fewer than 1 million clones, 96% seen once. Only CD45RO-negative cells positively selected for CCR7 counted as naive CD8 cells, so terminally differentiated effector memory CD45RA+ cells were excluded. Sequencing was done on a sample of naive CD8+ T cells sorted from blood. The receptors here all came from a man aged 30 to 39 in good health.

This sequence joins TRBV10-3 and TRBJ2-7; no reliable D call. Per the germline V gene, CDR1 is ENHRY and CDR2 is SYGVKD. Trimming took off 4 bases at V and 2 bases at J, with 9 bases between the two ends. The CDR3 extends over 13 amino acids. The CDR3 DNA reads TGTGCCATCAGTGGAGAAGGAGCCTACGAGCAGTACTTC. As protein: CAISGEGAYEQYF.

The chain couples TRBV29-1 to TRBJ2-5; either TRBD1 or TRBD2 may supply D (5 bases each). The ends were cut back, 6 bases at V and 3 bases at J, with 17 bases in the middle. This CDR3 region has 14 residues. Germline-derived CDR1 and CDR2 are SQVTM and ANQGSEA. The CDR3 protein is CSVDTGNGEETQYF. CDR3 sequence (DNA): TGCAGCGTGGACACCGGGAACGGGGAAGAGACCCAGTACTTC. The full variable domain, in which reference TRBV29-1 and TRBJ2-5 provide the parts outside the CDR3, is SAVISQKPSRDICQRGTSLTIQCQVDSQVTMMFWYRQQPGQSLTLIATANQGSEATYESGFVIDKFPISRPNLTFSTLTVSNMSPEDSSIYLCSVDTGNGEETQYFGPGTRLLVL.

The DNA for the CDR3 is TGCGCCAGCAGCCCCTACCACAGTCGCCTCGAAAAACTGTTTTTT. Encoded protein: CASSPYHSRLEKLFF. The chain is built from TRBV4-1 and TRBJ1-4; D unclear. The CDR3 is 15 amino acids. The ends were cut back, 4 bases at V and 8 bases at J, with 17 bases in the middle. Looked up from germline, CDR1 is MGHRA and CDR2 is YSYEKL.

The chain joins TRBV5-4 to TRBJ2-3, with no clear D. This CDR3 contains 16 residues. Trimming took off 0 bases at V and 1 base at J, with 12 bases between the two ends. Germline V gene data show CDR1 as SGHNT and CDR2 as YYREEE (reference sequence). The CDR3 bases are TGTGCCAGCAGCTTGGCTAATGGCTACCGCACAGATACGCAGTATTTT. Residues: CASSLANGYRTDTQYF.

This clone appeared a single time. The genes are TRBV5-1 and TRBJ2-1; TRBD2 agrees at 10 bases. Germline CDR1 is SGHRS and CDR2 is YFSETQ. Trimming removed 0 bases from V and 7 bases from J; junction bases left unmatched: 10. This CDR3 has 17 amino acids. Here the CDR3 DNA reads TGCGCCAGCAGCTTGGGTGTTTCTAGCGGGAGTCTGAATGAGCAGTTCTTC. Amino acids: CASSLGVSSGSLNEQFF.

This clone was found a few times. The CDR3 nucleotides are TGCGCCAGCAGCCCGGGACAAGACTACGAGCAGTACTTC. This gives the protein CASSPGQDYEQYF. This chain joins TRBV5-1 and TRBJ2-7, with D perhaps TRBD1 (6 bases). V was trimmed by 4 bases and J by 3 bases, leaving 11 bases between them. The CDR3 has 13 amino acids. CDR1 and CDR2 from the germline V gene are SGHRS and YFSETQ.

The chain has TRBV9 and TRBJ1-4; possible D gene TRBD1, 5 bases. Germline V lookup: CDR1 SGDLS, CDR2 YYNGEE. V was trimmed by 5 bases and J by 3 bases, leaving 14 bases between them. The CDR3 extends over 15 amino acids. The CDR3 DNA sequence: TGTGCCAGCAGGCCAGGGAACGTGGCTAATGAAAAACTGTTTTTT. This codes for CASRPGNVANEKLFF.

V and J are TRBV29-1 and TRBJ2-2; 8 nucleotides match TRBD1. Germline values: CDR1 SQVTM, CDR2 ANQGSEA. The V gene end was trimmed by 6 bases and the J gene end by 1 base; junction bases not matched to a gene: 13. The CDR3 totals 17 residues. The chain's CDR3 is CSVNREDRAVNTGELFF. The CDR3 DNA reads TGCAGCGTAAACCGCGAGGACAGGGCTGTGAACACCGGGGAGCTGTTTTTT.

The CDR3 sequence: CASSQKGQAPYNEQFF. The CDR3 nucleotides are TGCGCCAGCAGCCAGAAGGGACAGGCACCCTACAATGAGCAGTTCTTC. The chain links TRBV4-1 to TRBJ2-1; TRBD1 matches 8 bases. Germline-derived CDR1 and CDR2 are MGHRA and YSYEKL. With V trimmed by 3 bases and J by 2 bases, 6 bases remained unmatched. This CDR3 region has 16 residues.

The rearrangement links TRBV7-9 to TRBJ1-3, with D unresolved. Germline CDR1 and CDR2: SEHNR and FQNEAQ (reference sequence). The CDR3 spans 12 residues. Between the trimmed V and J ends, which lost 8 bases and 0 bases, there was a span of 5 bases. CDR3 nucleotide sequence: TGTGCCAGCTCCGACTCTGGAAACACCATATATTTT. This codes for CASSDSGNTIYF.

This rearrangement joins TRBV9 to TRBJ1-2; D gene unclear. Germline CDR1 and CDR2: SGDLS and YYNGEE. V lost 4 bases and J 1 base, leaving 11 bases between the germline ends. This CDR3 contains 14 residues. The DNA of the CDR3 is TGTGCCAGCAGCCCAGAACAGAATAACTATGGCTACACCTTC. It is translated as CASSPEQNNYGYTF.

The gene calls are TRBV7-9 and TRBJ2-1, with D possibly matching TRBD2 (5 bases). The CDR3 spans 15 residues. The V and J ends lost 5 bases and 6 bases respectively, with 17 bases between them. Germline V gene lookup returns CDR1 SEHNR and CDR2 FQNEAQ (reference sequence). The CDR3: CASSDSETSINEQFF. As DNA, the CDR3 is TGTGCCAGCAGCGATAGCGAGACTTCAATCAATGAGCAGTTCTTC.

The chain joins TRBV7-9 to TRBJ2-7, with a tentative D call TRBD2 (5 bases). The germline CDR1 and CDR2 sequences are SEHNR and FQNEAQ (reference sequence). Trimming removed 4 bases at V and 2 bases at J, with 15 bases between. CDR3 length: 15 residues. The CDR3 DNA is TGTGCCAGCAGCTCCCCAAATGGGAGAGCCTACGAGCAGTACTTC. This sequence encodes CASSSPNGRAYEQYF.

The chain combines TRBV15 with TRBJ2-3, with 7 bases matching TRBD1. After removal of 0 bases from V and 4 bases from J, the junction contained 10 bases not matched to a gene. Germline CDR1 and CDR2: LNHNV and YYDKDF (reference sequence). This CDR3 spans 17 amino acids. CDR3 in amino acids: CATSRDLGRGLADTQYF. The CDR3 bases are TGTGCCACCAGCAGAGATTTGGGAAGGGGGCTCGCAGATACGCAGTATTTT.

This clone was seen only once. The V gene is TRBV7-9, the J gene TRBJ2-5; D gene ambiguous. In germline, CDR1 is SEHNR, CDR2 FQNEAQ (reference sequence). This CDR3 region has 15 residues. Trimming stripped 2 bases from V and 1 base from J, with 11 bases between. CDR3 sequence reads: CASSLSLTAQETQYF. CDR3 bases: TGTGCCAGCAGCTTAAGCCTCACGGCCCAAGAGACCCAGTACTTC.

Here the CDR3 reads CASSLSGQGYNEQFF. The CDR3 region has the DNA TGTGCCAGCAGTCTCTCCGGACAGGGGTACAATGAGCAGTTCTTC. The rearrangement uses TRBV27 and TRBJ2-1; 9 positions match TRBD1. Trimming took 5 bases from V and 4 from J; bases not matched to a gene: 6. The CDR3 covers 15 residues. Per germline, CDR1 MNHEY and CDR2 SMNVEV (reference sequence).

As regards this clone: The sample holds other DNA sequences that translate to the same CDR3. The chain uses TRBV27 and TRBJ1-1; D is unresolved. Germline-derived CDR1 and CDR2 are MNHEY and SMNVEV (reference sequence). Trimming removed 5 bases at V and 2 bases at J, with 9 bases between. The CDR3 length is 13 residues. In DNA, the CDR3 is TGTGCCAGCAGTCCGGGCCTAAACACTGAAGCTTTCTTT. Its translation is CASSPGLNTEAFF.

The CDR3 loop reads CASSLAEGLALEQYF. The CDR3 DNA reads as TGTGCCAGCAGCTTAGCGGAGGGACTAGCTCTCGAGCAGTACTTC. The chain employs TRBV7-9 and TRBJ2-7, with TRBD2 matching over 9 bases. The CDR3 spans 15 residues. The trim removed 0 bases at V and 6 bases at J, leaving 6 bases unmatched. The germline V gene has CDR1 SEHNR and CDR2 FQNEAQ (reference sequence).

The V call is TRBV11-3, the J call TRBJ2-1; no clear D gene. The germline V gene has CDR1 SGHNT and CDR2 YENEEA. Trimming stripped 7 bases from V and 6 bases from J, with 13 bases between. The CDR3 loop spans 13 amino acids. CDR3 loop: CASTDTFSNEQFF. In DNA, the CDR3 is TGTGCCAGCACCGATACCTTCAGCAATGAGCAGTTCTTC. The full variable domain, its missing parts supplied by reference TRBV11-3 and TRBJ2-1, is EAGVVQSPRYKIIEKKQPVAFWCNPISGHNTLYWYLQNLGQGPELLIRYENEEAVDDSQLPKDRFSAERLKGVDSTLKIQPAELGDSAVYLCASTDTFSNEQFFGPGTRLTVL.

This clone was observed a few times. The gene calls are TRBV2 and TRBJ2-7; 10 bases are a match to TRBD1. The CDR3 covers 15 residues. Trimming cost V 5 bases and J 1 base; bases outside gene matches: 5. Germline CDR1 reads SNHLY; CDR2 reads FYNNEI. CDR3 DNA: TGTGCCAGCAGTCTAGGGGACAGGGGTTCCTACGAGCAGTACTTC. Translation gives CASSLGDRGSYEQYF.

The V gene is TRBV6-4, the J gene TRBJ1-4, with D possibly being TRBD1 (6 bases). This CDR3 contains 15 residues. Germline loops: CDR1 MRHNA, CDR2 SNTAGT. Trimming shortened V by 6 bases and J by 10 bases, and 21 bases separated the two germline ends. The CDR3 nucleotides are TGTGCCAGCAGGAGGGGTCCAGGGGAGGGAGTAAAACTGTTTTTT. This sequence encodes CASRRGPGEGVKLFF.

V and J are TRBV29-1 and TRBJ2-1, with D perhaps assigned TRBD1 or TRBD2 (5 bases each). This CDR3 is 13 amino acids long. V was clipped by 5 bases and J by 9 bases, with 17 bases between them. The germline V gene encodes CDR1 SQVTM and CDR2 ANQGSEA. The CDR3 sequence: CSVSVRGDIEQFF. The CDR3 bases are TGCAGCGTTTCGGTTAGGGGAGATATTGAGCAGTTCTTC.

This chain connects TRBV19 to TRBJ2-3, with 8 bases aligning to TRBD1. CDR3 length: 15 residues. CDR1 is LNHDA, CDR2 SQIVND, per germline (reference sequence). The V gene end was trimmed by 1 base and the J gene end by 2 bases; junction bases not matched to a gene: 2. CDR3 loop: CASSIGTGFTDTQYF. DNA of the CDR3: TGTGCCAGTAGTATAGGGACAGGGTTCACAGATACGCAGTATTTT.

CDR3 loop: CASSQDWASGANVLTF. The CDR3 nucleotides are TGTGCCAGCAGCCAAGATTGGGCCTCTGGGGCCAACGTCCTGACTTTC. The J gene is TRBJ2-6, the V gene TRBV4-2; D call uncertain. The CDR3 length is 16 residues. The germline V gene encodes CDR1 LGHNA and CDR2 YNFKEQ. V was shortened by 0 bases and J by 0 bases, with 6 bases between the two germline ends.

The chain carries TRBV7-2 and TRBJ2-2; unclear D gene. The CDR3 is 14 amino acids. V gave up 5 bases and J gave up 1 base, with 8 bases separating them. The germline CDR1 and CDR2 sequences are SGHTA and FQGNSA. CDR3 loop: CASSPMGNTGELFF. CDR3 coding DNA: TGTGCCAGCAGCCCGATGGGGAACACCGGGGAGCTGTTTTTT.

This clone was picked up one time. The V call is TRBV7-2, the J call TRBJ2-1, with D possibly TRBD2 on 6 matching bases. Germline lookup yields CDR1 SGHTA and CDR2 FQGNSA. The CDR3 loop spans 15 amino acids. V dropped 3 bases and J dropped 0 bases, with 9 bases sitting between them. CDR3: CASSFIGSSYNEQFF. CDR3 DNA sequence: TGTGCCAGCAGCTTCATCGGGAGCTCCTACAATGAGCAGTTCTTC.